The clone carrying this T cell receptor (beta chain) has a single count. These data originate in a study of PD-L1 blockade in urothelial cancer. Some clones are missing from TCRdb's copy, which holds only in-frame ones; the method was immunoSEQ multiplex PCR. Found here are more than 50,000 clones, approximately 80% of them singletons; the top ten hold about 4.5%. V gave up 0 bases and J gave up 4 bases, with 14 bases separating them. This CDR3 is 16 amino acids long. The V gene's germline CDR1 is MDHEN and CDR2 SYDVKM. The chain uses TRBV28 and TRBJ2-3; TRBD1 is a possible D gene (6 bases). The receptor comes from a man aged 70 or older with urothelial cancer. The specimen was PBMCs, collected around atezolizumab (anti-PD-L1) treatment. CDR3: CASSLWSQGRADTQYF. CDR3 in DNA: TGTGCCAGCAGTTTATGGTCGCAGGGGCGGGCAGATACGCAGTATTTT.